This T cell receptor (beta chain) was captured by sequencing in a study of CD8 T cells in Susac syndrome. The V gene's germline CDR1 is SGHDN and CDR2 FVKESK. This CDR3 is built from 13 residues. Trimming took off 4 bases at V and 7 bases at J, with 13 bases between the two ends. Random hexamers were used to reverse transcribe roughly 0.5 to 1 ug of RNA. Amplification of TCR beta CDR3 across 54 Vbeta and 13 Jbeta was performed with immunoSEQ multiplex PCR. TCRdb independently ran MiXCR on the immunoSEQ multiplex PCR reads; one entry per CDR3 protein. The data show roughly 190,000 distinct CDR3 sequences, 95% seen once.

This sequence originates from a human donor with Susac syndrome. The chain is built from TRBV14 and TRBJ1-1; D is undetermined. Sequencing input: CD4+ T cells from PBMCs. CDR3 sequence (DNA): TGTGCCAGCAGCCCCCACGGAGGGCGTGAAGCTTTCTTT. Protein: CASSPHGGREAFF.